These 10 T cell receptor beta chains were all obtained from the same sample, sequenced in a study of CD8 T cells in ankylosing spondylitis. One entry per CDR3 protein, called by TCRdb with MiXCR from the 5' RACE reads. Of under 300,000 distinct CDR3 sequences in the sample, around 10% were seen once. The sequencing input was blood, either unsorted or a sorted T cell fraction (not recorded which). Source of these receptors: a male donor with ankylosing spondylitis or in good health (not recorded which).

Ten or more counts support this clonotype. J is TRBJ2-3 and V is TRBV5-1, with TRBD1 identical over 7 bases. V trimming: 4 bases; J trimming: 6 bases; junction bases outside the gene matches: 8. The germline CDR1 and CDR2 sequences are SGHRS and YFSETQ. The CDR3 consists of 14 residues. CDR3: CASSRYDRVDTQYF. The CDR3 bases are TGCGCCAGCAGCCGCTACGACAGGGTCGATACGCAGTATTTT.

This clonotype has a count of ten or more. The DNA of the CDR3 is TGTGCCAGCAGCTTCCCGAATTCTCCCAGTGAGCAGTTCTTC. As protein: CASSFPNSPSEQFF. The chain links TRBV7-3 to TRBJ2-1; D unresolved. The V end lost 3 bases, the J end lost 9 bases, and 15 bases lay between the germline ends. Per germline, CDR1 SGHTA and CDR2 FQGTGA. CDR3 length: 14 amino acids.

The chain has TRBV5-1 and TRBJ2-7; D remains unclear. CDR3 length equals 14 residues. V was cut by 1 base and J by 3 bases, with 11 bases left in between. Germline lookup yields CDR1 SGHRS and CDR2 YFSETQ. CDR3 nucleotide sequence: TGCGCCAGCAGCTTGCGGATTGGGAACTACGAGCAGTACTTC. The encoded protein is CASSLRIGNYEQYF.

This clonotype occurred many times. V gene TRBV7-8 combines with J gene TRBJ2-1, with 8 bases aligning to TRBD2. The V segment lost 3 bases and the J segment 10 bases; nucleotides outside the gene matches: 8. CDR3 length: 14 amino acids. Germline CDR1 SGHVS, CDR2 FQNEAQ. The CDR3 DNA sequence: TGTGCCAGCAGCTTCTGGACTAGCTCTGACGAGCAGTTCTTC. Translating it yields CASSFWTSSDEQFF. Using reference TRBV7-8 and TRBJ2-1 for the parts outside the CDR3, the full variable domain is GAGVSQSPRYKVAKRGQDVALRCDPISGHVSLFWYQQALGQGPEFLTYFQNEAQLDKSGLPSDRFFAERPEGSVSTLKIQRTQQEDSAVYLCASSFWTSSDEQFFGPGTRLTVL.

The sample holds many counts of this clonotype. V gene TRBV9 combines with J gene TRBJ2-7; D might be TRBD2 (7 bases). V lost 1 base and J lost 3, with 11 bases in between. The CDR3 runs 14 residues. Germline V gene sequence: CDR1 SGDLS, CDR2 YYNGEE. The CDR3 DNA is TGTGCCAGCAGCGTATCGGGGGGCAACTACGAGCAGTACTTC. This translates into CASSVSGGNYEQYF.

This clonotype was seen at least ten times. The chain recombines TRBV20-1 with TRBJ2-7, with 11 bases fitting TRBD2. This CDR3 spans 15 amino acids. Germline trimming cut 6 bases from V and 1 base from J; bases unmatched to any gene: 8. The germline V gene has CDR1 DFQATT and CDR2 SNEGSKA (reference sequence). The CDR3 sequence is CSAYVGTSGSYEQYF. CDR3 nucleotides: TGCAGTGCCTATGTCGGGACTAGCGGTTCCTACGAGCAGTACTTC.

This clonotype was picked up many times. The V call is TRBV7-2, the J call TRBJ1-4, with D unresolved. The V gene lost 1 base and the J gene lost 7 bases, with 10 bases spanning the gap. Germline values: CDR1 SGHTA, CDR2 FQGNSA. The CDR3 totals 14 residues. The CDR3 reads CASSLVVRTEKLFF. DNA for the CDR3: TGTGCCAGCAGCTTAGTGGTCCGCACTGAAAAACTGTTTTTT.

This clonotype came up a few times. The chain combines TRBV6-5 with TRBJ2-7; D not resolved. CDR1 is MNHEY and CDR2 is SVGAGI in the germline V gene. Trimming removed 3 bases from V and 2 bases from J, with 14 bases in between. CDR3 length equals 15 residues. In nucleotides, the CDR3 is TGTGCCAGCAGTTATAGGGCCCCACGGCCCTACGAGCAGTACTTC. Translated, it gives CASSYRAPRPYEQYF.

The table lists this clonotype with many counts. This chain links TRBV5-1 with TRBJ1-2; 8 bases line up with TRBD1. Germline lookup yields CDR1 SGHRS and CDR2 YFSETQ. V lost 4 bases to trimming and J lost 4 bases; unmatched junction nucleotides: 6. The CDR3 sequence is 14 residues long. CDR3 amino acids: CASSVGTGSYGYTF. CDR3 nucleotide sequence: TGCGCCAGCAGCGTCGGGACAGGATCCTATGGCTACACCTTC.

This clonotype was picked up many times. The rearrangement joins TRBV12-3 or TRBV12-4 to TRBJ2-3; the match to TRBD2 covers 11 bases. V dropped 8 bases and J dropped 6; count of bases not matched to a gene: 7. The CDR3 has 14 amino acids. The CDR3 region has the DNA TGTGCCAGCCATAGCGGGGGGGCCTACGATACGCAGTATTTT. Translation: CASHSGGAYDTQYF.